Listed here are 3 T cell receptor beta chains from one sample, sequenced in a study of cytomegalovirus exposure and HLA in healthy donors. The PCR was carried out with 60 Vbeta primers and 13 Jbeta primers. Libraries were prepared by immunoSEQ multiplex PCR; TCRdb keeps only in-frame clonotypes and omits some of them. The table has about 59,000 clones, 83% seen once. The sample comprised PBMCs. The receptor source for this set is a human donor in good health.

The chain recombines TRBV4-3 with TRBJ2-3; 13 bases fit TRBD2. The V segment lost 4 bases and the J segment 5 bases; nucleotides outside the gene matches: 6. This CDR3 has 16 amino acids. Looked up from germline, CDR1 is LGHNA and CDR2 is YSLEER. CDR3 DNA: TGCGCCAGCAGCCCGGGGACTAGCGGGGCAATAGATACGCAGTATTTT. Amino acid sequence: CASSPGTSGAIDTQYF.

The chain joins TRBV19 to TRBJ2-7; no reliable D call. The CDR3 contains 13 residues. Germline V gives CDR1 LNHDA, CDR2 SQIVND (reference sequence). V was cut by 4 bases and J by 3 bases, with 10 bases left in between. CDR3 DNA: TGTGCCAGTAGTACCCCTTGGCTCTACGAGCAGTACTTC. It yields the protein CASSTPWLYEQYF. Drawing the rest from reference TRBV19 and TRBJ2-7, the complete variable domain is DGGITQSPKYLFRKEGQNVTLSCEQNLNHDAMYWYRQDPGQGLRLIYYSQIVNDFQKGDIAEGYSVSREKKESFPLTVTSAQKNPTAFYLCASSTPWLYEQYFGPGTRLTVT.

This clone was recorded once. The chain carries TRBV11-2 and TRBJ1-2; D not certain. The V end lost 5 bases, the J end lost 10 bases, and 17 bases lay between the germline ends. CDR1 and CDR2 (germline): SGHAT, FQNNGV. The CDR3 has 13 amino acids. The CDR3 protein is CASSVGSLRDYTF. The CDR3 nucleotides are TGTGCCAGCAGCGTCGGGTCCTTGCGAGACTACACCTTC.